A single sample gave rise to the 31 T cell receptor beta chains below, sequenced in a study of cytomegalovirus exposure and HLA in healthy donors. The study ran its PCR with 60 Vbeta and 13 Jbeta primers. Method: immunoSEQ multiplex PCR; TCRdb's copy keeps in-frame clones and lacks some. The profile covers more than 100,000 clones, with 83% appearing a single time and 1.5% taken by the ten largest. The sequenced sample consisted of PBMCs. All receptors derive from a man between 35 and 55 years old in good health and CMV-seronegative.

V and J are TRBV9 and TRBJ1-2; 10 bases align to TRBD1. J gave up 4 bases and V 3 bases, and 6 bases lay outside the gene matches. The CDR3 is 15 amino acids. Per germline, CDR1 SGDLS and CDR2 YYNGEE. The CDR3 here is CASSALTGGGYGYTF. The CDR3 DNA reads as TGTGCCAGCAGCGCACTGACAGGGGGCGGCTATGGCTACACCTTC. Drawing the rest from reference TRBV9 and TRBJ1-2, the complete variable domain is DSGVTQTPKHLITATGQRVTLRCSPRSGDLSVYWYQQSLDQGLQFLIQYYNGEERAKGNILERFSAQQFPDLHSELNLSSLELGDSALYFCASSALTGGGYGYTFGSGTRLTVV.

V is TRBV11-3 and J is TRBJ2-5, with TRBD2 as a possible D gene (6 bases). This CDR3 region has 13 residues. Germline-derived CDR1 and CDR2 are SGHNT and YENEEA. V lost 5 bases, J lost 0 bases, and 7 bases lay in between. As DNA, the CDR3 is TGTGCCAGCAGCAGGACTAACCAAGAGACCCAGTACTTC. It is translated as CASSRTNQETQYF.

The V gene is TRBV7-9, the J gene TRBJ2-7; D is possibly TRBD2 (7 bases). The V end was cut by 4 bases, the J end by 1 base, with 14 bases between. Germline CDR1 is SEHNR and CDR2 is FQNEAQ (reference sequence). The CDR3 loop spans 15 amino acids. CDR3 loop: CASSWGPSGSYEQYF. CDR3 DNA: TGTGCCAGCAGCTGGGGGCCTAGCGGTTCCTACGAGCAGTACTTC.

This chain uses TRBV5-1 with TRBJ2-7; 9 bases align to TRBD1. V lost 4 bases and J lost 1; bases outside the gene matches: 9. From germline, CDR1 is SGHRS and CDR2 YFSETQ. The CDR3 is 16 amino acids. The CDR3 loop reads CASSGDTGGGSYEQYF. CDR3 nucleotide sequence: TGCGCCAGCAGCGGGGACACAGGGGGCGGTTCCTACGAGCAGTACTTC.

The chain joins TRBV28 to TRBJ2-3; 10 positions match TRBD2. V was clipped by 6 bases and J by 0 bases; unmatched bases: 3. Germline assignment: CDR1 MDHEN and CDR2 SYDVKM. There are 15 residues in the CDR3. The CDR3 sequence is CASRSGGASTDTQYF. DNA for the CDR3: TGTGCCAGCAGAAGCGGGGGGGCTAGCACAGATACGCAGTATTTT.

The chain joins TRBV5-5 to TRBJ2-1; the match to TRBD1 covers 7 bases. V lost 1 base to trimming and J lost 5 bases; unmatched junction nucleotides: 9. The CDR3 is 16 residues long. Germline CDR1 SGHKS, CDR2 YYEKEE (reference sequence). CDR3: CASSLWGMGQNNEQFF. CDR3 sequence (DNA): TGTGCCAGCAGCTTGTGGGGAATGGGACAGAACAATGAGCAGTTCTTC.

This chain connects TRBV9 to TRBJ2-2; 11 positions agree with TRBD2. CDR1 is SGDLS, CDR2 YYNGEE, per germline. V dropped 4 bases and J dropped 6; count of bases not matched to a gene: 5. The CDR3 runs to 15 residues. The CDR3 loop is CASSPTSGSSGELFF. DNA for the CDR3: TGTGCCAGCAGCCCAACTAGCGGGAGTTCCGGGGAGCTGTTTTTT.

The CDR3 is CASNAGHRGDEKLFF. CDR3 DNA sequence: TGTGCCAGCAACGCCGGGCACAGGGGGGATGAAAAACTGTTTTTT. The chain couples TRBV5-5 to TRBJ1-4; 8 bases line up with TRBD1. CDR1 SGHKS and CDR2 YYEKEE come from the germline V gene (reference sequence). V trimming: 6 bases; J trimming: 6 bases; junction bases outside the gene matches: 10. The CDR3 covers 15 residues.

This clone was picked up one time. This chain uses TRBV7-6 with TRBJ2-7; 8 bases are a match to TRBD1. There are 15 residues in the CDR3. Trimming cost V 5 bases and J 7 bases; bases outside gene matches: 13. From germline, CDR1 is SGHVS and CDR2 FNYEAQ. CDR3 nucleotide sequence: TGTGCCAGCAGCCCCGGACAGGGAGGCACAGTGGAGCAGTACTTC. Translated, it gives CASSPGQGGTVEQYF. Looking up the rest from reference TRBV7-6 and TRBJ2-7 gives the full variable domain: GAGVSQSPRYKVTKRGQDVALRCDPISGHVSLYWYRQALGQGPEFLTYFNYEAQQDKSGLPNDRFSAERPEGSISTLTIQRTEQRDSAMYRCASSPGQGGTVEQYFGPGTRLTVT.

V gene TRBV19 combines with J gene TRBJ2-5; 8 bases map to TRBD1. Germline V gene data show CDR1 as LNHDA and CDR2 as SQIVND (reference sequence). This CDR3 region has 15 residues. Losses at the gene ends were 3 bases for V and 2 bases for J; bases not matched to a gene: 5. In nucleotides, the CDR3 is TGTGCCAGTAGTATGGGACAGGACAGTCAAGAGACCCAGTACTTC. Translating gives CASSMGQDSQETQYF.

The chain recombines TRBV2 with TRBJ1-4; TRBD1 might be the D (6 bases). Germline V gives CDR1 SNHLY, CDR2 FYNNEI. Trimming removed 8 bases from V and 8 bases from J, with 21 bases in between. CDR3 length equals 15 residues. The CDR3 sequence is CASSESNRAREKLFF. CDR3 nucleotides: TGTGCCAGCTCCGAGAGTAACAGGGCAAGAGAAAAACTGTTTTTT.

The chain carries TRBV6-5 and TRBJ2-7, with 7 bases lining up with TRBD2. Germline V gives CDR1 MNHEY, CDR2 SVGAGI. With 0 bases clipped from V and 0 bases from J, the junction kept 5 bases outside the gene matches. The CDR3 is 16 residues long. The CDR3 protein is CASSYSGGNPSYEQYF. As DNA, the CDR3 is TGTGCCAGCAGTTACTCGGGAGGGAATCCCTCCTACGAGCAGTACTTC.

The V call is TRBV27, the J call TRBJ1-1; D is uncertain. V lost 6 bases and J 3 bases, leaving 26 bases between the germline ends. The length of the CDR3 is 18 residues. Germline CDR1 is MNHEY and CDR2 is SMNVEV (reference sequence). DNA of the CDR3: TGTGCCAGCAGACGATCCGGGTTACCTCCCGATACCCACACTGAAGCTTTCTTT. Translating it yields CASRRSGLPPDTHTEAFF.

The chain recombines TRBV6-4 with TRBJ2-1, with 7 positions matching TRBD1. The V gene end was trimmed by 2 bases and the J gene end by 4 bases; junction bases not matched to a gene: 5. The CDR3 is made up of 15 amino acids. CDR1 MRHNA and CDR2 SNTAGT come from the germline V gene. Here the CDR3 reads CASSDRDSGYNEQFF. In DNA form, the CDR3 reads TGTGCCAGCAGTGACCGGGACAGTGGGTACAATGAGCAGTTCTTC.

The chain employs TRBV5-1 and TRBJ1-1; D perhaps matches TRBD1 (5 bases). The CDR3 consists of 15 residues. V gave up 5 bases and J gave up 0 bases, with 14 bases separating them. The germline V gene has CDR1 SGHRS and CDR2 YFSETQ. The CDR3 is CASREGSAMNTEAFF. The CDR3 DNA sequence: TGCGCCAGCAGGGAGGGGTCTGCAATGAACACTGAAGCTTTCTTT.

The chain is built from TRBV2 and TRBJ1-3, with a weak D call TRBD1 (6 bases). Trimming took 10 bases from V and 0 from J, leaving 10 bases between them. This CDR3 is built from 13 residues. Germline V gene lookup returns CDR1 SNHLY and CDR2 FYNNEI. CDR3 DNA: TGTGCCACTGGACAGTCCTCTGGAAACACCATATATTTT. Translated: CATGQSSGNTIYF.

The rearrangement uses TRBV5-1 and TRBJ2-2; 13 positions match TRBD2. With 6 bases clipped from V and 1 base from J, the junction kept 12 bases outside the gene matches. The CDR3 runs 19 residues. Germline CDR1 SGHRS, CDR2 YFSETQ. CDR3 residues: CASMSGQGTSGKNTGELFF. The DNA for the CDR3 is TGCGCCAGCATGTCCGGACAGGGGACTAGCGGGAAGAACACCGGGGAGCTGTTTTTT.

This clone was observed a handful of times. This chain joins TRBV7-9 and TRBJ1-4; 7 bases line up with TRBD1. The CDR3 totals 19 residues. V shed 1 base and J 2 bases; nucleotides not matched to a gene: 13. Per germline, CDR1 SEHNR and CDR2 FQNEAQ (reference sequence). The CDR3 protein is CASSLDVIGGAHTNEKLFF. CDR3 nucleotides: TGTGCCAGCAGCTTAGACGTGATAGGGGGCGCGCATACTAATGAAAAACTGTTTTTT.

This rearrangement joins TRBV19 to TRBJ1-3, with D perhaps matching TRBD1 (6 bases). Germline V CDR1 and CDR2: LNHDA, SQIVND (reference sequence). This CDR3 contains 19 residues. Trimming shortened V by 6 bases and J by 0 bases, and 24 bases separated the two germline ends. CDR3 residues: CASSPRGRGQQNSGNTIYF. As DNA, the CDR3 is TGTGCCAGTAGCCCTAGAGGTCGGGGACAACAGAACTCTGGAAACACCATATATTTT.

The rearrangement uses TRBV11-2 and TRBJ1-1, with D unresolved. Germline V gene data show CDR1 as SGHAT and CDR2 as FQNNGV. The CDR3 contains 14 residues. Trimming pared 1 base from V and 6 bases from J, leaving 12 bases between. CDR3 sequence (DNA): TGTGCCAGCAGCTTAGTACTGGGCAGCCCTGAAGCTTTCTTT. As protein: CASSLVLGSPEAFF.

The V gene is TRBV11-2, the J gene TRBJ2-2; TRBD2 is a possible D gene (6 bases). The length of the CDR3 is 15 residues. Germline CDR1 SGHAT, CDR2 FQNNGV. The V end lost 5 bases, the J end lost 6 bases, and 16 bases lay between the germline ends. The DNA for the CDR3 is TGTGCCAGCAGCCTCATCAGAGGAGGGGCCGGGGAGCTGTTTTTT. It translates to CASSLIRGGAGELFF.

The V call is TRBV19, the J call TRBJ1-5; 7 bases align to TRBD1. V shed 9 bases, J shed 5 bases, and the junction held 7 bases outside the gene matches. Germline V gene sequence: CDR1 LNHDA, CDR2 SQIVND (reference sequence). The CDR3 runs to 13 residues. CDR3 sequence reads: CASRPQGYQPQHF. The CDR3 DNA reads TGTGCCAGCCGTCCACAGGGGTATCAGCCCCAGCATTTT.

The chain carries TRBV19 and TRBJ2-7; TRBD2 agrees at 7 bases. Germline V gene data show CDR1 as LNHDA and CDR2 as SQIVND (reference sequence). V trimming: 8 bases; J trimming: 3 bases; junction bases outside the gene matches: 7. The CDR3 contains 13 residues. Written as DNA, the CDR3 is TGTGCCAGTTCGATGGGGGGGGTCTACGAGCAGTACTTC. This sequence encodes CASSMGGVYEQYF.

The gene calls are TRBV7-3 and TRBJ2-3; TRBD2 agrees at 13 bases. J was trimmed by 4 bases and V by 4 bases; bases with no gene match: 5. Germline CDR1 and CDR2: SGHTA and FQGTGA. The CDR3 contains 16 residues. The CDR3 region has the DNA TGTGCCAGCAGCTCTGGACTAGCGGGAGAGGCAGATACGCAGTATTTT. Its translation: CASSSGLAGEADTQYF.

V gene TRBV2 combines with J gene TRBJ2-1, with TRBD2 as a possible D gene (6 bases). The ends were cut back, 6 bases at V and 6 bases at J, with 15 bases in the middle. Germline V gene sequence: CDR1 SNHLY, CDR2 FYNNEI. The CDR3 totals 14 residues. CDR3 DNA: TGTGCCAGCAGGCGCGGGGCGGGCGGCAATGAGCAGTTCTTC. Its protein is CASRRGAGGNEQFF.

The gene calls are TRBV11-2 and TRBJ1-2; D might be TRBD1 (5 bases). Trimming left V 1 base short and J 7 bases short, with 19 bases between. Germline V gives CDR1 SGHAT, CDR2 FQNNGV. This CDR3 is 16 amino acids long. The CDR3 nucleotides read TGTGCCAGCAGCTTAGCTTCAGGGCTGGGATTGGGTGGCTACACCTTC. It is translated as CASSLASGLGLGGYTF.

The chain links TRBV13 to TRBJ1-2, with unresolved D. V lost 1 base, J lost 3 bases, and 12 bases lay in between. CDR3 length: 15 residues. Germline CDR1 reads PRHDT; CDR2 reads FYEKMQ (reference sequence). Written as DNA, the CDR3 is TGTGCCAGCAGCTTAGCTGGCCGGCAGGACTATGGCTACACCTTC. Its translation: CASSLAGRQDYGYTF.

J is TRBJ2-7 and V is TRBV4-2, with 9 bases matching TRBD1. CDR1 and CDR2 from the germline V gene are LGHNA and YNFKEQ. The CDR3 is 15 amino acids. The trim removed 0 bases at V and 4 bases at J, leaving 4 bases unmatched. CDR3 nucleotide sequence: TGTGCCAGCAGCCAAGAGTTGACAGGGGGATACGAGCAGTACTTC. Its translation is CASSQELTGGYEQYF.

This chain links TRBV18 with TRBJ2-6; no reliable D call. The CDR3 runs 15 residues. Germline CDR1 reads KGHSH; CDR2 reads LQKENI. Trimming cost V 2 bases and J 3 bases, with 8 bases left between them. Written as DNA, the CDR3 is TGTGCCAGCTCACCATGGGCCTTTGGGGCCAACGTCCTGACTTTC. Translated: CASSPWAFGANVLTF.

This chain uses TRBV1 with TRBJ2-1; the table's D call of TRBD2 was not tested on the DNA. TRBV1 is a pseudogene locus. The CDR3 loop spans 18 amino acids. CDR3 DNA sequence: TGCACCAGCAGCCAAGAGGGGACTAGCGGGAGGGCCCCTAATGAGCAGTTCTTC. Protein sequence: CTSSQEGTSGRAPNEQFF.

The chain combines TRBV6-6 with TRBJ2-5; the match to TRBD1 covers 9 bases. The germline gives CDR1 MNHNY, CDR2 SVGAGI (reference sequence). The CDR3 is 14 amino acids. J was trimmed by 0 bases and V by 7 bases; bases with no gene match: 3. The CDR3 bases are TGTGCCAGCACCTGGACAGGGGACCAAGAGACCCAGTACTTC. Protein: CASTWTGDQETQYF.